Below are 19 T cell receptor beta chains sequenced from a single sample in a study of T cell responses to AZD1222 COVID-19 vaccine. Libraries were prepared by immunoSEQ multiplex PCR; TCRdb keeps only in-frame clonotypes and omits some of them. The sample contains 150,000 or so clones, about 90% of which appear only once. Sequenced here: peripheral blood, sampled on day 0 of AZD1222 vaccination. The receptors were sampled from an adult in good health.

The chain is built from TRBV11-2 and TRBJ2-5, with unresolved D. Germline V gives CDR1 SGHAT, CDR2 FQNNGV. The CDR3 runs to 13 residues. V lost 1 base to trimming and J lost 1 base, with 4 bases between them. The CDR3 coding sequence is TGTGCCAGCAGCTTAGGGACCCAAGAGACCCAGTACTTC. It specifies CASSLGTQETQYF.

The genes are TRBV3-1 (or the pseudogene TRBV3-2) and TRBJ2-7, with D uncertain. The CDR3 has 13 amino acids. Germline assignment: CDR1 LGHDT and CDR2 YNNKEL (reference sequence). With 7 bases removed from V and 4 bases from J, the gap between germline ends came to 14 bases. CDR3 amino acids: CASTTRPGYEQYF. For the CDR3, the DNA is TGTGCCAGCACCACCCGGCCGGGTTACGAGCAGTACTTC.

This chain links TRBV10-3 with TRBJ1-5; TRBD1 might be the D (6 bases). V gave up 10 bases and J gave up 6 bases, with 19 bases separating them. This CDR3 contains 14 residues. Germline V CDR1 and CDR2: ENHRY, SYGVKD. The CDR3 spells CARHATGYSQPQHF. DNA for the CDR3: TGTGCCAGACACGCGACAGGTTACAGTCAGCCCCAGCATTTT.

The chain joins TRBV2 to TRBJ1-2; possibly TRBD1 for D (5 bases). Per germline, CDR1 SNHLY and CDR2 FYNNEI. The V and J ends lost 0 bases and 7 bases respectively, with 12 bases between them. This CDR3 is 14 amino acids long. Written as DNA, the CDR3 is TGTGCCAGCAGTGAAGCTACGGGGGGAGGTGGCTACACCTTC. Its protein product is CASSEATGGGGYTF.

The V call is TRBV20-1, the J call TRBJ2-1; 10 nucleotides line up with TRBD2. Germline trimming cut 3 bases from V and 3 bases from J; bases unmatched to any gene: 8. CDR1 is DFQATT, CDR2 SNEGSKA, per germline (reference sequence). This CDR3 has 16 amino acids. CDR3 coding DNA: TGCAGTGCTAGTGATCCGCTAGCGGGGGACTACAATGAGCAGTTCTTC. Translation gives CSASDPLAGDYNEQFF.

V is TRBV4-3 and J is TRBJ1-4; TRBD1 aligns across 7 bases. With 0 bases clipped from V and 2 bases from J, the junction kept 6 bases outside the gene matches. The CDR3 loop spans 17 amino acids. CDR1 and CDR2 (germline): LGHNA, YSLEER. CDR3 protein: CASSQEWVGQTNEKLFF. The CDR3 bases are TGCGCCAGCAGCCAAGAGTGGGTGGGACAGACTAATGAAAAACTGTTTTTT.

Notes on this clone: Other DNA sequences in this specimen translate into the identical CDR3. The V gene is TRBV7-2, the J gene TRBJ1-5, with D hard to call. V was pared by 1 base and J by 5 bases, with 6 bases between. Germline CDR1 reads SGHTA; CDR2 reads FQGNSA. The CDR3 has 13 residues. CDR3 region: CASSLEGDQPQHF. The DNA of the CDR3 is TGTGCCAGCAGCTTAGAAGGAGATCAGCCCCAGCATTTT.

The chain joins TRBV7-2 to TRBJ2-1; D uncertain. The CDR3 contains 15 residues. CDR1 is SGHTA, CDR2 FQGNSA, per germline. The V end was cut by 2 bases, the J end by 0 bases, with 8 bases between. This chain's CDR3 is CASSLRSSSYNEQFF. In nucleotides, the CDR3 is TGTGCCAGCAGCTTACGATCGAGCTCCTACAATGAGCAGTTCTTC.

The chain combines TRBV7-3 with TRBJ2-1, with 7 nucleotides matching TRBD2. Per germline, CDR1 SGHTA and CDR2 FQGTGA. The CDR3 totals 15 residues. Trimming removed 4 bases from V and 2 bases from J; junction bases left unmatched: 5. The CDR3 DNA reads as TGTGCCAGCAGCTCCTCTAGCGGTGCCTACAATGAGCAGTTCTTC. This translates into CASSSSSGAYNEQFF. The complete variable domain, with remaining parts taken from reference TRBV7-3 and TRBJ2-1, reads GAGVSQTPSNKVTEKGKYVELRCDPISGHTALYWYRQSLGQGPEFLIYFQGTGAADDSGLPNDRFFAVRPEGSVSTLKIQRTERGDSAVYLCASSSSSGAYNEQFFGPGTRLTVL.

The CDR3 DNA reads TGCGCCAGGTGCCCGGGGGTTGAAGAGACCCAGTACTTC. Translation gives CARCPGVEETQYF. J is TRBJ2-5 and V is TRBV10-1, with a tentative D call TRBD2 (6 bases). The CDR3 covers 13 residues. The ends were cut back, 9 bases at V and 3 bases at J, with 14 bases in the middle. The germline V gene has CDR1 WNHNN and CDR2 SYGVQD (reference sequence).

The rearrangement uses TRBV4-3 and TRBJ2-3; 11 nucleotides align to TRBD2. V trimming: 0 bases; J trimming: 6 bases; junction bases outside the gene matches: 8. The germline CDR1 and CDR2 sequences are LGHNA and YSLEER. The CDR3 loop spans 17 amino acids. CDR3 sequence reads: CASSQEPVAGGPDTQYF. CDR3 in DNA: TGCGCCAGCAGCCAAGAACCGGTAGCGGGGGGGCCTGATACGCAGTATTTT.

The chain uses TRBV2 and TRBJ2-5; 9 bases agree with TRBD2. The CDR3 consists of 15 residues. Germline V gene sequence: CDR1 SNHLY, CDR2 FYNNEI. V lost 5 bases and J lost 2; bases outside the gene matches: 6. CDR3 amino acids: CASSSGTSIQETQYF. The CDR3 DNA reads as TGTGCCAGCAGTTCCGGGACTAGCATTCAAGAGACCCAGTACTTC.

The rearrangement uses TRBV28 and TRBJ1-2; 8 bases match TRBD1. The J segment lost 1 base and the V segment lost 1 base, leaving 8 bases of the junction unmatched. Germline CDR1 MDHEN, CDR2 SYDVKM. The CDR3 has 17 amino acids. CDR3 in amino acids: CASSLLTGDGGNYGYTF. CDR3 in DNA: TGTGCCAGCAGTTTATTGACAGGGGACGGGGGTAACTATGGCTACACCTTC.

J is TRBJ2-5 and V is TRBV7-2, with 10 bases aligning to TRBD2. The CDR3 length is 14 residues. Losses at the gene ends were 3 bases for V and 5 bases for J; bases not matched to a gene: 3. Germline V gene lookup returns CDR1 SGHTA and CDR2 FQGNSA. The CDR3 region has the DNA TGTGCCAGCAGCTTTACTAGCGGGGTCGAGACCCAGTACTTC. Residues: CASSFTSGVETQYF.

The chain carries TRBV5-1 and TRBJ1-6; D is perhaps TRBD1 (6 bases). This CDR3 region has 16 residues. V was pared by 0 bases and J by 6 bases, with 13 bases between. Germline-derived CDR1 and CDR2 are SGHRS and YFSETQ. CDR3 nucleotides: TGCGCCAGCAGCTTGGCCGGAGGACAGACTAATTCACCCCTCCACTTT. Protein sequence: CASSLAGGQTNSPLHF.

This chain uses TRBV6-5 with TRBJ1-4; no firm D call. Germline V lookup: CDR1 MNHEY, CDR2 SVGAGI. Trimming removed 1 base at V and 5 bases at J, with 14 bases between. This CDR3 spans 16 amino acids. DNA for the CDR3: TGTGCCAGCAGTTACTATACCGGGTCTCAAAATGAAAAACTGTTTTTT. Protein: CASSYYTGSQNEKLFF.

The CDR3, as DNA: TGTGCCAGCAGCGCGGGGGGAGGGAGCTCTGGAAACACCATATATTTT. Protein product: CASSAGGGSSGNTIYF. This chain uses TRBV9 with TRBJ1-3; D might be TRBD1 (5 bases). This CDR3 has 16 amino acids. Germline V gives CDR1 SGDLS, CDR2 YYNGEE. Between the trimmed V and J ends, which lost 3 bases and 0 bases, there was a span of 13 bases.

This clone appeared a single time. This sample includes further DNA sequences coding for the same CDR3. V usage is TRBV11-2 and J usage is TRBJ2-7, with 7 bases identical to TRBD1. Trimming took 8 bases from V and 0 from J; bases not matched to a gene: 7. CDR1 and CDR2 from the germline V gene are SGHAT and FQNNGV. CDR3 length: 14 amino acids. The CDR3 region has the DNA TGTGCCAGCTCCCAGGACAGGAGCTCCTACGAGCAGTACTTC. Translated: CASSQDRSSYEQYF.

The chain uses TRBV6-5 and TRBJ2-2; D remains ambiguous. The CDR3 runs to 15 residues. The V gene's germline CDR1 is MNHEY and CDR2 SVGAGI. V was pared by 8 bases and J by 1 base, with 14 bases between. Written as DNA, the CDR3 is TGTGCCAGCTTCTCGGTCCCCAGGAACACCGGGGAGCTGTTTTTT. It translates to CASFSVPRNTGELFF.